Each of the 32 T cell receptor beta chains below was sequenced from the same sample in a study of OX40 agonist ivuxolimab in advanced cancers. The assay was immunoSEQ multiplex PCR, and TCRdb's table has in-frame clones only and misses some. This repertoire shows roughly 42,000 clones, approximately 86% found once; its top ten account for about 13%. The sample was CD4+ or CD8+ T cells sorted from blood, taken in a trial of the OX40 agonist ivuxolimab. Source of these receptors: an adult with an advanced solid tumor such as melanoma, head and neck, liver or kidney cancer.

V gene TRBV11-1 combines with J gene TRBJ2-3, with D possibly TRBD1 on 6 matching bases. Germline lookup yields CDR1 SGHAT and CDR2 FQDESV (reference sequence). The CDR3 totals 16 residues. Trimming removed 1 base from V and 2 bases from J, with 13 bases in between. In nucleotides, the CDR3 is TGTGCCAGCAGCTTAGAAGGGGACACCTACACAGATACGCAGTATTTT. Translated, it gives CASSLEGDTYTDTQYF.

The CDR3 protein is CASSTRDTDGYTF. CDR3 DNA sequence: TGTGCCAGCAGTACCCGGGACACGGATGGCTACACCTTC. The chain carries TRBV6-6 and TRBJ1-2; D is possibly TRBD1 (6 bases). The CDR3 extends over 13 amino acids. The V and J ends lost 5 bases and 6 bases respectively, with 13 bases between them. Germline V CDR1 and CDR2: MNHNY, SVGAGI (reference sequence).

V usage is TRBV11-2 and J usage is TRBJ2-3; maybe TRBD1 (5 bases). Germline V lookup: CDR1 SGHAT, CDR2 FQNNGV. The length of the CDR3 is 15 residues. V was shortened by 5 bases and J by 3 bases, with 15 bases between the two germline ends. CDR3 nucleotides: TGTGCCAGCAGCGGTAACAGGCGTAGGACAGATACGCAGTATTTT. Its protein is CASSGNRRRTDTQYF.

The chain links TRBV5-1 to TRBJ2-7, with D tentatively TRBD1 (6 bases). The CDR3 is made up of 13 amino acids. With 3 bases removed from V and 2 bases from J, the gap between germline ends came to 9 bases. The germline V gene encodes CDR1 SGHRS and CDR2 YFSETQ. The DNA of the CDR3 is TGCGCCAGCAGCTCGGACAGCCCCTACGAGCAGTACTTC. Its protein is CASSSDSPYEQYF.

The rearrangement joins TRBV4-1 to TRBJ1-5, with unresolved D. V lost 0 bases and J lost 0, with 6 bases in between. From germline, CDR1 is MGHRA and CDR2 YSYEKL. The CDR3 runs to 15 residues. DNA of the CDR3: TGCGCCAGCAGCCAAGAAGTCAGTAGCAATCAGCCCCAGCATTTT. This encodes CASSQEVSSNQPQHF.

This sequence joins TRBV10-3 and TRBJ2-5; D is possibly TRBD1 (5 bases). The J call may be incorrect, as the DNA end agrees better with TRBJ2-7. Germline loops: CDR1 ENHRY, CDR2 SYGVKD. The CDR3 extends over 14 amino acids. CDR3 loop: CAISERGFSYEQYF. The CDR3, as DNA: TGTGCCATCAGTGAAAGGGGATTCTCCTACGAGCAGTACTTC.

This chain links TRBV27 with TRBJ2-2, with 7 bases aligning to TRBD1. The CDR3 length is 15 residues. CDR1 and CDR2 (germline): MNHEY, SMNVEV (reference sequence). Germline trimming cut 3 bases from V and 0 bases from J; bases unmatched to any gene: 1. The CDR3 here is CASSFGTANTGELFF. In DNA form, the CDR3 reads TGTGCCAGCAGTTTTGGGACAGCGAACACCGGGGAGCTGTTTTTT.

The gene calls are TRBV11-2 and TRBJ2-3; D is possibly TRBD1 or TRBD2 (5 bases each). Per the germline V gene, CDR1 is SGHAT and CDR2 is FQNNGV. CDR3 size: 17 residues. With 1 base removed from V and 8 bases from J, the gap between germline ends came to 22 bases. The CDR3 region is CASSLATYGPTGRTQYF. The CDR3 bases are TGTGCCAGCAGCTTAGCTACCTACGGGCCTACGGGACGTACGCAGTATTTT.

The V gene is TRBV7-2, the J gene TRBJ2-5; 7 nucleotides agree with TRBD1. The CDR3 runs to 15 residues. Trimming took 1 base from V and 9 from J; bases not matched to a gene: 11. The germline V gene encodes CDR1 SGHTA and CDR2 FQGNSA. The CDR3: CASSLVWSTQGAQYF. CDR3 DNA sequence: TGTGCCAGCAGCTTAGTGTGGTCAACCCAGGGGGCCCAGTACTTC.

On this clone: Other DNA sequences in this specimen translate into the identical CDR3. This rearrangement joins TRBV6-1 to TRBJ2-7; D is uncertain. CDR3 size: 13 residues. Trimming removed 3 bases at V and 0 bases at J, with 6 bases between. CDR1 is MNHNS, CDR2 SASEGT, per germline. CDR3 coding DNA: TGTGCCAGCAGTGAGGCCGGCTCCTACGAGCAGTACTTC. Its protein product is CASSEAGSYEQYF.

J is TRBJ1-4 and V is TRBV27, with 9 bases lining up with TRBD1. Per germline, CDR1 MNHEY and CDR2 SMNVEV (reference sequence). This CDR3 is built from 16 residues. Losses at the gene ends were 3 bases for V and 8 bases for J; bases not matched to a gene: 10. DNA for the CDR3: TGTGCCAGCAGTTTGGATGGGACAGGGAGAGGGGAAAAACTGTTTTTT. Translation: CASSLDGTGRGEKLFF.

Remarks on this clone: The CDR3 end shows no conserved phenylalanine or tryptophan, and so a read error is likely. V gene TRBV4-1 combines with J gene TRBJ1-6; D not certain. The germline V gene has CDR1 MGHRA and CDR2 YSYEKL. The ends were cut back, 2 bases at V and 0 bases at J, with 8 bases in the middle. The CDR3 spans 16 residues. The CDR3 nucleotides read TGCGCCAGCAGCCAACTACTTAGCTCCTATAATTCACCCCTCCACCTT. Translation: CASSQLLSSYNSPLHL.

This chain uses TRBV6-9 with TRBJ1-1, with 7 bases identical to TRBD1. The junction had 7 bases not matched to a gene; V was cut back by 2 bases and J by 7 bases. Germline CDR1 reads MNHGY; CDR2 reads SVAAGI. This CDR3 spans 14 amino acids. CDR3 DNA: TGTGCCAGCAGTTATCCGAACCGGGACAGTGAAGCTTTCTTT. The encoded protein is CASSYPNRDSEAFF.

The chain links TRBV4-3 to TRBJ2-7; D gene uncertain. Per germline, CDR1 LGHNA and CDR2 YSLEER. The CDR3 contains 15 residues. V was pared by 0 bases and J by 9 bases, with 18 bases between. CDR3 nucleotide sequence: TGCGCCAGCAGCCAAGATGTACTTTATAATGATGGGCAGTACTTC. It encodes CASSQDVLYNDGQYF.

This chain joins TRBV13 and TRBJ1-4; TRBD1 agrees at 9 bases. With V trimmed by 5 bases and J by 7 bases, 8 bases remained unmatched. Germline V gene lookup returns CDR1 PRHDT and CDR2 FYEKMQ (reference sequence). The CDR3 spans 15 residues. Written as DNA, the CDR3 is TGTGCCAGCAGCCTAGCCGGGACAGGGCGTGAAAAACTGTTTTTT. As protein: CASSLAGTGREKLFF.

This chain links TRBV19 with TRBJ2-1; D gene ambiguous. The CDR3 covers 14 residues. Per germline, CDR1 LNHDA and CDR2 SQIVND (reference sequence). Trimming removed 5 bases from V and 4 bases from J, with 12 bases in between. The CDR3 spells CASSLWGKYNEQFF. The DNA of the CDR3 is TGTGCCAGTAGTTTGTGGGGAAAATACAATGAGCAGTTCTTC.

The rearrangement links TRBV15 to TRBJ2-7, with 7 positions matching TRBD1. Unmatched junction bases numbered 9, after V lost 2 bases and J lost 5 bases. Germline CDR1 reads LNHNV; CDR2 reads YYDKDF (reference sequence). The CDR3 length is 15 residues. CDR3 region: CATSRKQGYVHEQYF. The DNA for the CDR3 is TGTGCCACCAGCAGAAAACAGGGGTATGTCCACGAGCAGTACTTC.

The chain combines TRBV4-3 with TRBJ1-1; 10 bases map to TRBD1. CDR1 LGHNA and CDR2 YSLEER come from the germline V gene. The trim removed 4 bases at V and 7 bases at J, leaving 6 bases unmatched. The CDR3 extends over 14 amino acids. This CDR3 is CASSPGTGVYEAFF. The DNA of the CDR3 is TGCGCCAGCAGCCCGGGGACAGGGGTGTATGAAGCTTTCTTT.

The chain uses TRBV5-4 and TRBJ1-4; a weak D match, TRBD1 (5 bases). Germline assignment: CDR1 SGHNT and CDR2 YYREEE (reference sequence). CDR3 length: 15 residues. The germline V and J ends were trimmed by 4 bases and 8 bases, with 18 bases remaining between them. CDR3 sequence (DNA): TGTGCCAGCAGCCTATCTCGAGGGGTGGGGGAAAAACTGTTTTTT. This sequence encodes CASSLSRGVGEKLFF.

This chain links TRBV6-5 with TRBJ2-7; D gene uncertain. CDR1 is MNHEY, CDR2 SVGAGI, per germline. Trimming pared 5 bases from V and 0 bases from J, leaving 11 bases between. There are 14 residues in the CDR3. The CDR3: CASSPKTDSYEQYF. The CDR3 nucleotides read TGTGCCAGCAGTCCCAAGACGGACTCCTACGAGCAGTACTTC.

The DNA for the CDR3 is TGTGCCAGCAGCCAAGTAGGCACAAACACCATATATTTT. Translated, it gives CASSQVGTNTIYF. J is TRBJ1-3 and V is TRBV14; D gene ambiguous. This CDR3 spans 13 amino acids. The germline V and J ends were trimmed by 1 base and 6 bases, with 7 bases remaining between them. The germline gives CDR1 SGHDN, CDR2 FVKESK.

The V call is TRBV29-1, the J call TRBJ2-2, with D perhaps matching TRBD1 (6 bases). The CDR3 runs 14 residues. V lost 4 bases and J 2 bases, leaving 11 bases between the germline ends. CDR1 and CDR2 from the germline V gene are SQVTM and ANQGSEA. The CDR3 nucleotides are TGCAGCGTTGCGGACAGACCCAACACCGGGGAGCTGTTTTTT. As protein: CSVADRPNTGELFF.

This chain uses TRBV6-4 with TRBJ1-5; D is uncertain. With 5 bases removed from V and 7 bases from J, the gap between germline ends came to 3 bases. The CDR3 totals 10 residues. Germline-derived CDR1 and CDR2 are MRHNA and SNTAGT. Here the CDR3 DNA reads TGTGCCAGCAGTAGGCAGCCCCAGCATTTT. It codes for CASSRQPQHF.

This clone appeared a few times. V usage is TRBV29-1 and J usage is TRBJ2-7; 9 nucleotides agree with TRBD1. The length of the CDR3 is 12 residues. V was clipped by 7 bases and J by 6 bases; unmatched bases: 7. Per germline, CDR1 SQVTM and CDR2 ANQGSEA. The CDR3 bases are TGCAGCGGTCGACAGGGGGAAAGCGAGCAGTACTTC. The encoded protein is CSGRQGESEQYF.

CDR3 sequence (DNA): TGTGCCAGCAGCTTCCAGACGGGGCCGGGTGGCTACACCTTC. This translates into CASSFQTGPGGYTF. The chain couples TRBV5-8 to TRBJ1-2, with D possibly TRBD1 on 5 matching bases. CDR3 size: 14 residues. V lost 2 bases and J 7 bases, leaving 15 bases between the germline ends. CDR1 is SGHTS, CDR2 YDEGEE, per germline.

This chain links TRBV6-5 with TRBJ2-1; D may be TRBD2 (5 bases). Germline V gives CDR1 MNHEY, CDR2 SVGAGI. Trimming pared 8 bases from V and 8 bases from J, leaving 10 bases between. This CDR3 spans 11 amino acids. Here the CDR3 DNA reads TGTGCCAGCGAAACCGGGGATGAGCAGTTCTTC. It translates to CASETGDEQFF.

This chain's CDR3 is CASSLAWELFF. In DNA form, the CDR3 reads TGTGCCAGCAGCTTAGCCTGGGAGCTGTTTTTT. The chain combines TRBV7-9 with TRBJ2-2, with no clear D. This CDR3 region has 11 residues. Trimming pared 0 bases from V and 9 bases from J, leaving 2 bases between. Germline CDR1 and CDR2: SEHNR and FQNEAQ (reference sequence).

The chain employs TRBV5-4 and TRBJ2-3; 7 nucleotides agree with TRBD1. This CDR3 comprises 15 residues. Germline V gene sequence: CDR1 SGHNT, CDR2 YYREEE (reference sequence). V lost 4 bases and J lost 5; bases outside the gene matches: 10. CDR3 sequence reads: CASSRWNRGEDTQYF. The DNA for the CDR3 is TGTGCCAGCAGCCGGTGGAACAGGGGAGAAGATACGCAGTATTTT.

The J gene is TRBJ1-5, the V gene TRBV27; a possible D gene is TRBD1 (5 bases). V dropped 2 bases and J dropped 6 bases, with 8 bases sitting between them. This CDR3 spans 13 amino acids. From germline, CDR1 is MNHEY and CDR2 SMNVEV (reference sequence). CDR3 DNA: TGTGCCAGCAGTTTAGGGGGAATTCAGCCCCAGCATTTT. Translation: CASSLGGIQPQHF.

CDR3 residues: CATSDNQRGGLTDTQYF. DNA for the CDR3: TGTGCCACCAGCGATAATCAGCGGGGGGGACTCACAGATACGCAGTATTTT. The chain is built from TRBV15 and TRBJ2-3; 10 nucleotides agree with TRBD2. Trimming at V came to 5 bases and at J to 2 bases, leaving 10 bases not matched to a gene. The germline V gene encodes CDR1 LNHNV and CDR2 YYDKDF (reference sequence). The CDR3 covers 17 residues.

This clone was recorded once. The J gene is TRBJ1-2, the V gene TRBV7-2; no reliable D call. Germline loops: CDR1 SGHTA, CDR2 FQGNSA. This CDR3 has 13 residues. V dropped 6 bases and J dropped 3 bases, with 11 bases sitting between them. The CDR3 DNA reads as TGTGCCAGCAGTTACGCCGAGGACTATGGCTACACCTTC. Amino acids: CASSYAEDYGYTF.

This chain connects TRBV6-5 to TRBJ1-4; no definite D call. Germline V CDR1 and CDR2: MNHEY, SVGAGI. V was trimmed by 5 bases and J by 6 bases, leaving 4 bases between them. This CDR3 comprises 11 residues. The DNA of the CDR3 is TGTGCCAGCAGTCAGGATGAAAAACTGTTTTTT. Translated: CASSQDEKLFF.